This TCR beta chain came from a study of T cell responses to AZD1222 COVID-19 vaccine. Profiled with immunoSEQ multiplex PCR; TCRdb holds only in-frame clones, not every one. The data hold approximately 100,000 clones, with approximately 92% observed a single time. CDR1 is LGHNA and CDR2 is YNFKEQ in the germline V gene. CDR3 length equals 14 residues. Trimming cost V 3 bases and J 5 bases; bases outside gene matches: 4. The source material was peripheral blood, sampled on day 0 of AZD1222 vaccination. J is TRBJ1-1 and V is TRBV4-2; 9 bases line up with TRBD1. This sequence originates from an adult in good health. The CDR3 spells CASSQLGQGTEAFF. The CDR3 DNA reads TGTGCCAGCAGCCAGCTGGGACAGGGAACTGAAGCTTTCTTT.